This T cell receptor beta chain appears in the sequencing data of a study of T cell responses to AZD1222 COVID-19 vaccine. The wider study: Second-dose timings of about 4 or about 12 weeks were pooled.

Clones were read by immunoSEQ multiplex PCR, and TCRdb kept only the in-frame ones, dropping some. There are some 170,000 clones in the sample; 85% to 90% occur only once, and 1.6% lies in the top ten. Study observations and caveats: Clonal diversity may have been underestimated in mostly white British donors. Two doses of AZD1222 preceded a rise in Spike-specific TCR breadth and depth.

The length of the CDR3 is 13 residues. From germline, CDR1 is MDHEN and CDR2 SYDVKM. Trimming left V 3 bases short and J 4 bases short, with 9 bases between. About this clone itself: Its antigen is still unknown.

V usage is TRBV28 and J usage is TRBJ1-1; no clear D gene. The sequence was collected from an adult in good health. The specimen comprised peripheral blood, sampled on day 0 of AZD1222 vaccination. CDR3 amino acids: CASSLQQSTEAFF. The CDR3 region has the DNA TGTGCCAGCAGTTTGCAGCAGTCCACTGAAGCTTTCTTT. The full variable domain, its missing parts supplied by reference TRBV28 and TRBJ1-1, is DVKVTQSSRYLVKRTGEKVFLECVQDMDHENMFWYRQDPGLGLRLIYFSYDVKMKEKGDIPEGYSVSREKKERFSLILESASTNQTSMYLCASSLQQSTEAFFGQGTRLTVV.